The clone carrying this TCR beta chain was seen only a few times. Its antigen is not known. Alongside a J-beta primer mix, a sample-barcoded 5' primer served in a second PCR lasting 7 to 11 cycles. Unique molecular identifiers of 12 random nucleotides labeled each cDNA. TCRdb redid the calling of the 5' RACE reads with MiXCR, one entry per CDR3 protein. Of around 800,000 distinct CDR3 sequences in the sample, more than 25% were seen once. This sample was included in a study of blood T cells in healthy people across ages. This CDR3 spans 14 amino acids. V shed 6 bases and J shed 0 bases, with 9 bases lying between them. CDR1 DFQATT and CDR2 SNEGSKA come from the germline V gene (reference sequence). Notes on the study in general: There were more naive CD4+ cells and higher diversity in long-lived donors than in aged donors.

This same sample was also taken into another study, of T cells of mothers and their children. That work contributes: The authors found no persistent microchimeric T cell clones.

The specimen sequenced was blood. This TCR came from a boy younger than 18 in good health. The rearrangement uses TRBV20-1 and TRBJ2-6, with D maybe TRBD2 (6 bases). The CDR3 nucleotides are TGCAGTGCCACGCGGGGCTCTGGGGCCAACGTCCTGACTTTC. This translates into CSATRGSGANVLTF.